Shown below are 8 T cell receptor beta chains from a single sample sequenced in a study of T cell responses to AZD1222 COVID-19 vaccine (dated by TCRdb to the early 2020s). Libraries were built with the immunoSEQ multiplex PCR assay. Drawn from immuneACCESS, this table holds only the in-frame rearrangements with V and J called that TCRdb kept. Clones are partly lost; checked studies trace under half to an unresolved V gene and leave the rest unexplained. In this sample the table shows roughly 150,000 clones, 88% of which occur a single time. The ten largest clonotypes hold around 2.1% of the sample. The time point label on this specimen signifies: baseline before first vaccination. The material was peripheral blood, obtained on day 0 of AZD1222 vaccination. The receptors were sampled from an adult in good health.

The sample holds one count of this clone. This chain uses TRBV5-1 with TRBJ1-5; possible D gene TRBD1, 5 bases. Deletions cut 2 bases from V and 6 bases from J, with 12 bases between. Per the germline V gene, CDR1 is SGHRS and CDR2 is YFSETQ. This CDR3 comprises 14 residues. The CDR3 DNA follows: TGCGCCAGCAGCTTTGGGACCGGAGGTCAGCCCCAGCATTTT. It encodes CASSFGTGGQPQHF.

The chain couples TRBV11-1 to TRBJ1-2; D gene uncertain. Trimming stripped 5 bases from V and 5 bases from J, with 12 bases between. Germline lookup yields CDR1 SGHAT and CDR2 FQDESV (reference sequence). This CDR3 contains 13 residues. CDR3: CASSHDRPYGYTF. The DNA of the CDR3 is TGTGCCAGCAGCCATGACCGACCTTATGGCTACACCTTC.

This clone was detected only a few times. The chain joins TRBV20-1 to TRBJ1-1, with no clear D. The germline V gene encodes CDR1 DFQATT and CDR2 SNEGSKA (reference sequence). The CDR3 has 11 amino acids. Trimming cost V 0 bases and J 11 bases, with 10 bases left between them. The CDR3, as DNA: TGCAGTGCTAGAGACACGGTGAGGGCTTTCTTT. It is translated as CSARDTVRAFF.

The chain uses TRBV5-1 and TRBJ2-7; D possibly uses TRBD1 or TRBD2 (5 bases each). V was shortened by 0 bases and J by 6 bases, with 16 bases between the two germline ends. Per the germline V gene, CDR1 is SGHRS and CDR2 is YFSETQ. This CDR3 spans 15 amino acids. In nucleotides, the CDR3 is TGCGCCAGCAGCTTGGATGGGACGGCTCCTGTCGAGCAGTACTTC. Its translation is CASSLDGTAPVEQYF.

This chain connects TRBV11-1 to TRBJ2-7; D may be TRBD1 (6 bases). The V end was cut by 1 base, the J end by 6 bases, with 13 bases between. Germline lookup yields CDR1 SGHAT and CDR2 FQDESV (reference sequence). This CDR3 contains 14 residues. Written as DNA, the CDR3 is TGTGCCAGCAGCTTAGACGCAGGGGCGGTCGAGCAGTACTTC. This encodes CASSLDAGAVEQYF.

This sequence joins TRBV5-4 and TRBJ1-3; D is unclear. This CDR3 comprises 15 residues. V was shortened by 4 bases and J by 3 bases, with 14 bases between the two germline ends. The germline V gene has CDR1 SGHNT and CDR2 YYREEE (reference sequence). CDR3 nucleotides: TGTGCCAGCAGCCGTGACGCGGTTGGTGGAAACACCATATATTTT. Encoded protein: CASSRDAVGGNTIYF.

The table lists this clone with a few counts. This chain joins TRBV24-1 and TRBJ2-1; 8 bases fit TRBD1. The germline V gene has CDR1 KGHDR and CDR2 SFDVKD. V shed 6 bases and J 5 bases; nucleotides not matched to a gene: 8. This CDR3 contains 15 residues. The CDR3: CATSWGDRTDNEQFF. Written as DNA, the CDR3 is TGTGCCACCAGTTGGGGGGACAGGACTGACAATGAGCAGTTCTTC.

The J gene is TRBJ1-1, the V gene TRBV6-2 or TRBV6-3; 10 bases match TRBD1. The CDR3 covers 16 residues. The germline CDR1 and CDR2 sequences are MNHEY and SVGEGT. V was pared by 5 bases and J by 9 bases, with 15 bases of the junction left unmatched. CDR3 DNA sequence: TGTGCCAGCAGTCCCCCCCCAGGGACAGGGGTTGTGAAAGCTTTCTTT. This encodes CASSPPPGTGVVKAFF.